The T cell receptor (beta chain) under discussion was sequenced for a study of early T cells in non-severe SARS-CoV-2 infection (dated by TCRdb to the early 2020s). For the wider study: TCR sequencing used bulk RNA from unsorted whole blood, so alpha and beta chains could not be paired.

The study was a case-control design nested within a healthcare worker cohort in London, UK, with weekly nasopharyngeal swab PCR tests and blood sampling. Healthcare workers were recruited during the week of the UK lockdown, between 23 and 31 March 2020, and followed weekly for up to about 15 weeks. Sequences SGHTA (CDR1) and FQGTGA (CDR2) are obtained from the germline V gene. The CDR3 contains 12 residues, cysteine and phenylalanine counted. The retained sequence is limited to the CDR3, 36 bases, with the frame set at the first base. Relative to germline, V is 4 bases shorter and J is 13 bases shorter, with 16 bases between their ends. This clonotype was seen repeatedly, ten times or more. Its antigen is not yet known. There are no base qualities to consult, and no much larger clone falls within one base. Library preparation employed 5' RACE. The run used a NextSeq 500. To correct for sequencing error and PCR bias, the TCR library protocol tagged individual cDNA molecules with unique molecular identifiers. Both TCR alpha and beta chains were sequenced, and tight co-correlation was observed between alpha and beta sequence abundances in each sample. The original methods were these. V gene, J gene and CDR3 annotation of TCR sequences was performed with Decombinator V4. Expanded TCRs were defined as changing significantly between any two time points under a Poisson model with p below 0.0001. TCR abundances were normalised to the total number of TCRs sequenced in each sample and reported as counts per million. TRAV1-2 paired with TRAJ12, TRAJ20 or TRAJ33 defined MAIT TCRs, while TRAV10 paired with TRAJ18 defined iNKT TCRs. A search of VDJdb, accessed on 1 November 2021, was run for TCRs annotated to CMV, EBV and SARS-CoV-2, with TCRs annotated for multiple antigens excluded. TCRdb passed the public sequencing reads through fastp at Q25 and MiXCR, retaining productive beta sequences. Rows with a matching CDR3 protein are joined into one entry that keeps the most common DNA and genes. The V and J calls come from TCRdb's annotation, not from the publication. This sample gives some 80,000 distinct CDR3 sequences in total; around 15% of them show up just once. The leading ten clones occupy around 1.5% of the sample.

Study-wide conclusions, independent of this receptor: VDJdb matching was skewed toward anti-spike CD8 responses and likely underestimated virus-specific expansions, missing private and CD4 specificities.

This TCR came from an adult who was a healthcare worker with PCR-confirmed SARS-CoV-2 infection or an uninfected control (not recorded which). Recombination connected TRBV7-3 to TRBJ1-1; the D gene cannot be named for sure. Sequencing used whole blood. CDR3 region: CASSSRPGVIFF. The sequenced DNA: TGTGCCAGCAGCTCCCGCCCGGGCGTTATTTTCTTT.